The 32 T cell receptor beta chains reported below all come from one sample, sequenced in a study of T cells in Graves' hyperthyroidism and ophthalmopathy. From RNA transcripts, TCR beta CDR3 regions were amplified. First-round RT-PCR of the TCR CDR3 relied on the HTBI primer set. TCRdb reanalysed the multiplex PCR reads using MiXCR and keeps one entry per CDR3 protein. The data hold about 400,000 distinct CDR3 sequences, with over 12% observed a single time. Source material: blood. The source of these receptors is a woman aged 60-75 years with Graves' ophthalmopathy.

This clonotype has ten or more counts. The chain is built from TRBV2 and TRBJ2-3, with D perhaps matching TRBD1 (5 bases). Germline loops: CDR1 SNHLY, CDR2 FYNNEI. Trimming took off 7 bases at V and 1 base at J, with 15 bases between the two ends. The CDR3 is 15 amino acids. As DNA, the CDR3 is TGTGCCAGCACCCGCGAATCGACAGGCACAGATACGCAGTATTTT. Translating gives CASTRESTGTDTQYF.

The table lists this clonotype with many counts. The rearrangement joins TRBV5-8 to TRBJ2-1, with D unresolved. This CDR3 comprises 12 residues. The ends were cut back, 2 bases at V and 6 bases at J, with 6 bases in the middle. The V gene's germline CDR1 is SGHTS and CDR2 YDEGEE. The DNA for the CDR3 is TGTGCCAGCAGCTTAACGGTCAATGAGCAGTTCTTC. This sequence encodes CASSLTVNEQFF.

The chain employs TRBV9 and TRBJ2-3; 13 bases align to TRBD2. With 0 bases clipped from V and 5 bases from J, the junction kept 3 bases outside the gene matches. The length of the CDR3 is 16 residues. Germline V gene sequence: CDR1 SGDLS, CDR2 YYNGEE. CDR3 loop: CASSVGGLAGEDTQYF. CDR3 sequence (DNA): TGTGCCAGCAGCGTAGGTGGACTAGCGGGAGAAGATACGCAGTATTTT.

Concerning this clonotype itself: This clone may be a read error of a much larger clone one base away. Here the CDR3 DNA reads TGTGCCATCAGCGGGGACCAAGTAGAGACCCAGTACTTC. Translation: CAISGDQVETQYF. V gene TRBV10-3 combines with J gene TRBJ2-5; the D call may be TRBD1 or TRBD2 (5 bases each). The germline gives CDR1 ENHRY, CDR2 SYGVKD. V lost 6 bases and J 4 bases, leaving 12 bases between the germline ends. The CDR3 length is 13 residues.

This clonotype came up many times. The gene calls are TRBV11-3 and TRBJ2-7, with 7 bases fitting TRBD1. The CDR3 totals 15 residues. Germline V lookup: CDR1 SGHNT, CDR2 YENEEA. The J segment lost 1 base and the V segment lost 5 bases, leaving 8 bases of the junction unmatched. Here the CDR3 DNA reads TGTGCCAGCAGCGCAGGGACAGAAGCTTCCTACGAGCAGTACTTC. Residues: CASSAGTEASYEQYF. Looking up the rest from reference TRBV11-3 and TRBJ2-7 gives the full variable domain: EAGVVQSPRYKIIEKKQPVAFWCNPISGHNTLYWYLQNLGQGPELLIRYENEEAVDDSQLPKDRFSAERLKGVDSTLKIQPAELGDSAVYLCASSAGTEASYEQYFGPGTRLTVT.

This clonotype was seen at least ten times. V is TRBV2 and J is TRBJ2-1; 11 bases are a match to TRBD2. Germline V CDR1 and CDR2: SNHLY, FYNNEI. This CDR3 comprises 19 residues. The ends lost 1 base at V and 1 base at J; junction bases unmatched: 9. The CDR3 coding sequence is TGTGCCAGCAGTGAAGGGACTAGCGGGCCTGGACGGTCCTACAATGAGCAGTTCTTC. It encodes CASSEGTSGPGRSYNEQFF.

The chain recombines TRBV18 with TRBJ1-6, with D perhaps matching TRBD1 (6 bases). CDR1 KGHSH and CDR2 LQKENI come from the germline V gene. This CDR3 is built from 13 residues. V was trimmed by 6 bases and J by 7 bases, leaving 10 bases between them. CDR3 DNA: TGTGCCAGCTCTTATGACAGGAATTCACCCCTCCACTTT. Translating gives CASSYDRNSPLHF.

This clonotype appeared many times. V gene TRBV28 combines with J gene TRBJ1-5, with 8 bases identical to TRBD1. This CDR3 comprises 14 residues. Germline CDR1 is MDHEN and CDR2 is SYDVKM. Germline trimming cut 5 bases from V and 5 bases from J; bases unmatched to any gene: 5. The CDR3 is CASSPLTGDQPQHF. The CDR3 region has the DNA TGTGCCAGCAGTCCCCTGACAGGGGATCAGCCCCAGCATTTT.

This clonotype occurred a few times. This chain connects TRBV5-1 to TRBJ2-5, with D possibly matching TRBD1 (6 bases). Trimming shortened V by 3 bases and J by 2 bases, and 14 bases separated the two germline ends. This CDR3 region has 15 residues. Germline-derived CDR1 and CDR2 are SGHRS and YFSETQ. The CDR3 DNA sequence: TGCGCCAGCAGCTGTACCGGGACAACTCAAGAGACCCAGTACTTC. Its protein product is CASSCTGTTQETQYF.

The genes are TRBV6-1 and TRBJ2-1, with a possible D match to TRBD2 (6 bases). The germline V gene encodes CDR1 MNHNS and CDR2 SASEGT. The CDR3 is 14 amino acids. Between the trimmed V and J ends, which lost 6 bases and 10 bases, there was a span of 19 bases. The chain's CDR3 is CASRRSGGVGEQFF. The CDR3, as DNA: TGTGCCAGCAGGCGAAGCGGAGGGGTCGGCGAGCAGTTCTTC.

On this clonotype: Compared with germline, one end of the junction differs, possibly owing to a read error. The chain uses TRBV10-1 and TRBJ1-4; 8 bases line up with TRBD1. The CDR3 contains 13 residues. CDR1 is WNHNN, CDR2 SYGVQD, per germline (reference sequence). This CDR3 is CATKDRDREKPFF. The CDR3 DNA follows: TGCGCCACCAAGGACAGGGATCGAGAAAAACCGTTTTTT.

This clonotype has at least ten counts. The chain recombines TRBV12-3 or TRBV12-4 with TRBJ2-2; tentatively, D is TRBD1 (6 bases). The V gene lost 5 bases and the J gene lost 0 bases, with 13 bases spanning the gap. The CDR3 has 16 amino acids. CDR3 bases: TGTGCCAGCAGTACAATCGGACAGACGAACACCGGGGAGCTGTTTTTT. This gives the protein CASSTIGQTNTGELFF.

In its sample, this clonotype was seen many times. J is TRBJ2-5 and V is TRBV28, with D perhaps TRBD1 or TRBD2 (6 bases each). The CDR3 consists of 13 residues. Between the trimmed V and J ends, which lost 5 bases and 5 bases, there was a span of 12 bases. The germline V gene encodes CDR1 MDHEN and CDR2 SYDVKM. DNA of the CDR3: TGTGCCAGCAGTGTCGGGGGCACGGAGACCCAGTACTTC. Protein sequence: CASSVGGTETQYF.

This clonotype was counted ten times or more. The CDR3, as DNA: TGTGCCAGCAGTCCCTTTTCCCGCGGCACTGAAGCTTTCTTT. Its protein product is CASSPFSRGTEAFF. The chain combines TRBV27 with TRBJ1-1; D gene unclear. This CDR3 comprises 14 residues. The germline V gene has CDR1 MNHEY and CDR2 SMNVEV (reference sequence). The V end was cut by 5 bases, the J end by 4 bases, with 14 bases between.

This clonotype was picked up many times. The V call is TRBV7-2, the J call TRBJ2-7; 12 bases fit TRBD2. CDR1 is SGHTA and CDR2 is FQGNSA in the germline V gene. This CDR3 spans 16 amino acids. Trimming at V came to 0 bases and at J to 3 bases, leaving 3 bases not matched to a gene. The CDR3 is CASSLASTSGGYEQYF. CDR3 in DNA: TGTGCCAGCAGCTTAGCCTCGACTAGCGGGGGCTACGAGCAGTACTTC. Drawing the rest from reference TRBV7-2 and TRBJ2-7, the complete variable domain is GAGVSQSPSNKVTEKGKDVELRCDPISGHTALYWYRQSLGQGLEFLIYFQGNSAPDKSGLPSDRFSAERTGGSVSTLTIQRTQQEDSAVYLCASSLASTSGGYEQYFGPGTRLTVT.

V and J are TRBV5-6 and TRBJ2-7, with D maybe TRBD1 (6 bases). V dropped 5 bases and J dropped 3 bases, with 15 bases sitting between them. This CDR3 has 14 amino acids. Per germline, CDR1 SGHDT and CDR2 YYEEEE. The chain's CDR3 is CASREAGVRYEQYF. DNA of the CDR3: TGTGCCAGCAGGGAGGCAGGGGTGCGCTACGAGCAGTACTTC.

The chain is built from TRBV19 and TRBJ2-2; TRBD1 agrees at 9 bases. The CDR3 extends over 15 amino acids. Per germline, CDR1 LNHDA and CDR2 SQIVND (reference sequence). With V trimmed by 4 bases and J by 4 bases, 4 bases remained unmatched. CDR3: CASSTGQGITGELFF. CDR3 in DNA: TGTGCCAGTAGTACCGGACAGGGGATCACCGGGGAGCTGTTTTTT. Variable domain in full (rest from reference TRBV19 and TRBJ2-2): DGGITQSPKYLFRKEGQNVTLSCEQNLNHDAMYWYRQDPGQGLRLIYYSQIVNDFQKGDIAEGYSVSREKKESFPLTVTSAQKNPTAFYLCASSTGQGITGELFFGEGSRLTVL.

This clonotype was counted only a few times. The V call is TRBV20-1, the J call TRBJ2-6, with 8 bases aligning to TRBD2. The J segment lost 4 bases and the V segment lost 6 bases, leaving 5 bases of the junction unmatched. The germline gives CDR1 DFQATT, CDR2 SNEGSKA (reference sequence). CDR3 length equals 14 residues. The CDR3 DNA sequence: TGCAGTGCCGGGGGGGGGAGCGGGGCCAACGTCCTGACTTTC. Protein sequence: CSAGGGSGANVLTF.

This clonotype was detected ten times or more. The V gene is TRBV12-3 or TRBV12-4, the J gene TRBJ1-5, with D unresolved. Trimming stripped 1 base from V and 6 bases from J, with 13 bases between. The CDR3 has 15 residues. DNA of the CDR3: TGTGCCAGCAGTTTAGAACAGTTTGGAGGTCAGCCCCAGCATTTT. Protein: CASSLEQFGGQPQHF.

A single count supports this clonotype. A much bigger clone sits one base away, suggesting this may be a read error. The rearrangement uses TRBV30 and TRBJ2-2, with TRBD2 as a possible D gene (5 bases). CDR1 is GTSNPN, CDR2 SVGIG, per germline (reference sequence). The CDR3 contains 10 residues. For the CDR3, the DNA is TGTGCCTGTGTCACCGGGGAGCCGTTTTTT. This codes for CACVTGEPFF. Using reference TRBV30 and TRBJ2-2 for the parts outside the CDR3, the full variable domain is SQTIHQWPATLVQPVGSPLSLECTVEGTSNPNLYWYRQAAGRGLQLLFYSVGIGQISSEVPQNLSASRPQDRQFILSSKKLLLSDSGFYLCACVTGEPFFGEGSRLTVL.

The gene calls are TRBV28 and TRBJ2-3; 11 bases align to TRBD2. This CDR3 contains 16 residues. V lost 4 bases, J lost 0 bases, and 3 bases stayed unmatched. Looked up from germline, CDR1 is MDHEN and CDR2 is SYDVKM. The CDR3 is CASSSWTSGSTDTQYF. In DNA form, the CDR3 reads TGTGCCAGCAGTTCCTGGACTAGCGGGAGCACAGATACGCAGTATTTT.

The sample holds many counts of this clonotype. The V and J genes are TRBV12-3 or TRBV12-4 and TRBJ1-1; D call uncertain. This CDR3 region has 13 residues. Trimming shortened V by 3 bases and J by 1 base, and 6 bases separated the two germline ends. The CDR3 spells CASSFAGNTEAFF. DNA for the CDR3: TGTGCCAGCAGTTTTGCAGGGAACACTGAAGCTTTCTTT.

In this sample, this clonotype turned up many times. The CDR3 loop is CASSLAQVRGTFGYEQYF. DNA for the CDR3: TGCGCCAGCAGCTTGGCCCAAGTAAGAGGGACATTCGGCTACGAGCAGTACTTC. The V gene is TRBV5-1, the J gene TRBJ2-7, with a possible D match to TRBD1 (6 bases). Trimming cost V 0 bases and J 3 bases, with 22 bases left between them. This CDR3 has 18 residues. The germline V gene has CDR1 SGHRS and CDR2 YFSETQ.

The table lists this clonotype with many counts. For the CDR3, the DNA is TGTGCCAGCAGCTTGACAGGGAGAGACACTGAAGCTTTCTTT. Protein sequence: CASSLTGRDTEAFF. This chain joins TRBV7-3 and TRBJ1-1, with 7 bases matching TRBD1. Trimming took 3 bases from V and 3 from J; bases not matched to a gene: 4. Germline loops: CDR1 SGHTA, CDR2 FQGTGA. This CDR3 has 14 residues.

The V gene is TRBV9, the J gene TRBJ2-2, with 10 bases matching TRBD2. Trimming removed 2 bases from V and 2 bases from J; junction bases left unmatched: 6. CDR1 is SGDLS, CDR2 YYNGEE, per germline. CDR3 length: 17 amino acids. The DNA for the CDR3 is TGTGCCAGCAGCGTTGCAGCGGGAGGGCCTAACACCGGGGAGCTGTTTTTT. Protein: CASSVAAGGPNTGELFF.

This chain connects TRBV7-3 to TRBJ2-2; the match to TRBD2 covers 8 bases. J was trimmed by 3 bases and V by 0 bases; bases with no gene match: 6. The germline CDR1 and CDR2 sequences are SGHTA and FQGTGA. The CDR3 spans 17 residues. CDR3: CASSLTLAGIYTGELFF. The CDR3 DNA follows: TGTGCCAGCAGCTTAACGCTAGCGGGCATATACACCGGGGAGCTGTTTTTT. The whole variable domain, filled in from reference TRBV7-3 and TRBJ2-2, reads GAGVSQTPSNKVTEKGKYVELRCDPISGHTALYWYRQSLGQGPEFLIYFQGTGAADDSGLPNDRFFAVRPEGSVSTLKIQRTERGDSAVYLCASSLTLAGIYTGELFFGEGSRLTVL.

This clonotype was seen ten or more times. V gene TRBV11-1 combines with J gene TRBJ1-3, with D perhaps TRBD1 (5 bases). Looked up from germline, CDR1 is SGHAT and CDR2 is FQDESV (reference sequence). Between the trimmed V and J ends, which lost 2 bases and 7 bases, there was a span of 12 bases. The CDR3 loop spans 14 amino acids. As DNA, the CDR3 is TGTGCCAGCAGCTTAAGGGGAGACCTGAACACCATATATTTT. Residues: CASSLRGDLNTIYF.

This clonotype was observed many times. The chain employs TRBV20-1 and TRBJ1-1, with no clear D. CDR3 length: 15 residues. CDR1 and CDR2 (germline): DFQATT, SNEGSKA (reference sequence). Trimming shortened V by 6 bases and J by 4 bases, and 21 bases separated the two germline ends. The CDR3 DNA is TGCAGTGCCCCACGCGCTCTGGGGTGGGGCACTGAAGCTTTCTTT. This sequence encodes CSAPRALGWGTEAFF.

This clonotype was counted only a few times. The rearrangement joins TRBV6-5 to TRBJ2-1; 11 nucleotides line up with TRBD1. The V gene end was trimmed by 2 bases and the J gene end by 6 bases; junction bases not matched to a gene: 3. The CDR3 has 15 residues. Germline values: CDR1 MNHEY, CDR2 SVGAGI. The CDR3 here is CASSYEGQGGNEQFF. CDR3 nucleotides: TGTGCCAGCAGTTACGAGGGACAGGGGGGCAATGAGCAGTTCTTC.

This chain joins TRBV7-8 and TRBJ1-1, with D possibly TRBD1 on 5 matching bases. Germline V gene lookup returns CDR1 SGHVS and CDR2 FQNEAQ. V lost 3 bases and J 1 base, leaving 12 bases between the germline ends. This CDR3 comprises 15 residues. CDR3 sequence: CASSLGLGRNTEAFF. CDR3 coding DNA: TGTGCCAGCAGCTTGGGACTGGGACGGAACACTGAAGCTTTCTTT.

This clonotype has just a few counts. The chain uses TRBV18 and TRBJ2-1; 9 positions agree with TRBD2. The V segment lost 6 bases and the J segment 10 bases; nucleotides outside the gene matches: 13. Per the germline V gene, CDR1 is KGHSH and CDR2 is LQKENI. The CDR3 runs to 15 residues. The CDR3 DNA reads as TGTGCCAGCTCTCTCGGACTAGCGCCCTTAGGGGAGCAGTTCTTC. Its translation is CASSLGLAPLGEQFF.

This clonotype has only a few counts. This rearrangement joins TRBV12-3 or TRBV12-4 to TRBJ2-1; TRBD2 might be the D (6 bases). Between the trimmed V and J ends, which lost 5 bases and 8 bases, there was a span of 10 bases. This CDR3 has 12 amino acids. The CDR3 is CASSGGTHEQFF. The CDR3 DNA sequence: TGTGCCAGCAGTGGGGGGACTCATGAGCAGTTCTTC.